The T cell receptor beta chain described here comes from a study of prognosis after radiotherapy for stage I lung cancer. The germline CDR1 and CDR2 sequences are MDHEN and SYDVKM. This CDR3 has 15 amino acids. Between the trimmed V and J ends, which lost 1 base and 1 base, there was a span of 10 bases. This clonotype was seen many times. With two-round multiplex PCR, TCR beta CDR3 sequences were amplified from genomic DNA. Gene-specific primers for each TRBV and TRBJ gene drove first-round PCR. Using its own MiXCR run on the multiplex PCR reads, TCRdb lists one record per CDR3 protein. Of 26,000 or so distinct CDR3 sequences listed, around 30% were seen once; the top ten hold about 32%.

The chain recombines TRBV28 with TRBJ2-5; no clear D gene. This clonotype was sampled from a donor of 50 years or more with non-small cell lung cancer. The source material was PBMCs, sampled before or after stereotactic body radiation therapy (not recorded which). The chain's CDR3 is CASSLSEEIQETQYF. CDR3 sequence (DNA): TGTGCCAGCAGTTTATCTGAGGAAATCCAAGAGACCCAGTACTTC.